This TCR beta chain originates from a study of CD8 T cells in ankylosing spondylitis. A single record per CDR3 protein comes from TCRdb applying MiXCR to the 5' RACE reads. The sample lists around 90,000 distinct CDR3 sequences, approximately 30% seen once, with about 60% in the top ten. The receptor was derived from a male donor with ankylosing spondylitis or in good health (not recorded which). Material for sequencing was blood, either unsorted or a sorted T cell fraction (not recorded which).

CDR3 bases: TGTGCCACCCAACAGGGGACCTACGAGCAGTACTTC. This translates into CATQQGTYEQYF. This chain connects TRBV6-5 to TRBJ2-7; 7 bases fit TRBD1. This CDR3 spans 12 amino acids. Germline assignment: CDR1 MNHEY and CDR2 SVGAGI. V dropped 10 bases and J dropped 2; count of bases not matched to a gene: 5.